These 15 T cell receptor beta chains originate from one sample sequenced in a study of OX40 agonist ivuxolimab in advanced cancers. The method was immunoSEQ multiplex PCR; TCRdb's version includes in-frame clones alone and lacks a portion of them. The repertoire has some 96,000 clones, approximately 89% of them found once; the top ten carry around 0.15%. The material was CD4+ or CD8+ T cells sorted from blood, obtained in a trial of the OX40 agonist ivuxolimab. The source is an adult with an advanced solid tumor such as melanoma, head and neck, liver or kidney cancer.

Turning to this clone: Compared with germline, one end of the junction differs, possibly owing to a read error. The chain has TRBV2 and TRBJ1-1, with 7 bases that match TRBD1. The CDR3 is made up of 12 amino acids. Germline CDR1 and CDR2: SNHLY and FYNNEI. DNA for the CDR3: TGTGTCAGCAGACAGGGAACGACTGAAGCTTTCTTT. Translation: CVSRQGTTEAFF. The variable domain in full, with the rest retrieved from reference TRBV2 and TRBJ1-1, is EPEVTQTPSHQVTQMGQEVILRCVPISNHLYFYWYRQILGQKVEFLVSFYNNEISEKSEIFDDQFSVERPDGSNFTLKIRSTKLEDSAMYFCVSRQGTTEAFFGQGTRLTVV.

The V gene is TRBV7-8, the J gene TRBJ1-1; 7 positions match TRBD1. CDR3 length: 14 amino acids. Trimming at V came to 2 bases and at J to 6 bases, leaving 6 bases not matched to a gene. Germline V gene sequence: CDR1 SGHVS, CDR2 FQNEAQ. The CDR3: CASSLLDRASEAFF. In nucleotides, the CDR3 is TGTGCCAGCAGCTTATTAGACAGGGCCTCTGAAGCTTTCTTT. The full variable domain, rest sourced from reference TRBV7-8 and TRBJ1-1, is GAGVSQSPRYKVAKRGQDVALRCDPISGHVSLFWYQQALGQGPEFLTYFQNEAQLDKSGLPSDRFFAERPEGSVSTLKIQRTQQEDSAVYLCASSLLDRASEAFFGQGTRLTVV.

V gene TRBV19 combines with J gene TRBJ1-2; D remains ambiguous. Germline V lookup: CDR1 LNHDA, CDR2 SQIVND (reference sequence). The CDR3 extends over 13 amino acids. The ends were cut back, 0 bases at V and 4 bases at J, with 6 bases in the middle. This CDR3 is CASSIDSPYGYTF. The DNA for the CDR3 is TGTGCCAGTAGTATAGATAGCCCCTATGGCTACACCTTC.

V and J are TRBV5-6 and TRBJ1-1; the D is unclear. V lost 3 bases to trimming and J lost 7 bases, with 13 bases between them. CDR1 is SGHDT, CDR2 YYEEEE, per germline. The CDR3 loop spans 13 amino acids. The CDR3 protein is CASSSMGTLEAFF. As DNA, the CDR3 is TGTGCCAGCAGCTCCATGGGAACTCTTGAAGCTTTCTTT.

This clone appeared a few times. The chain uses TRBV2 and TRBJ2-3; TRBD2 matches at 9 bases. The germline V gene has CDR1 SNHLY and CDR2 FYNNEI. Trimming took 6 bases from V and 0 from J; bases not matched to a gene: 4. The CDR3 covers 15 residues. The CDR3 nucleotides read TGTGCCAGCAGAGGACTAGCGCTAAGCACAGATACGCAGTATTTT. It yields the protein CASRGLALSTDTQYF.

The J gene is TRBJ1-2, the V gene TRBV30, with D perhaps TRBD1 (6 bases). Trimming removed 4 bases from V and 7 bases from J, with 19 bases in between. From germline, CDR1 is GTSNPN and CDR2 SVGIG (reference sequence). The CDR3 contains 14 residues. As DNA, the CDR3 is TGTGCCTGGACCTCTGGGGGGAACAGGGCTGGCTACACCTTC. Its protein product is CAWTSGGNRAGYTF.

Comment on this clone: Other DNA sequences from this sample encode an identical CDR3 as well. The gene calls are TRBV5-4 and TRBJ1-1; 7 positions agree with TRBD1. The length of the CDR3 is 14 residues. The trim removed 4 bases at V and 1 base at J, leaving 4 bases unmatched. CDR1 is SGHNT, CDR2 YYREEE, per germline (reference sequence). This chain's CDR3 is CASSPGQRNTEAFF. The CDR3, as DNA: TGTGCCAGCAGCCCGGGACAGAGGAACACTGAAGCTTTCTTT.

This clone appeared a single time. The rearrangement joins TRBV5-1 to TRBJ2-1, with D unresolved. V dropped 4 bases and J dropped 10 bases, with 12 bases sitting between them. Germline CDR1 reads SGHRS; CDR2 reads YFSETQ. The CDR3 has 12 residues. CDR3 protein: CASSLLSSEQFF. The CDR3 coding sequence is TGCGCCAGCAGCCTTCTATCCTCGGAGCAGTTCTTC.

J is TRBJ2-2 and V is TRBV2; 9 bases line up with TRBD1. The CDR3 contains 14 residues. V was pared by 8 bases and J by 6 bases, with 7 bases of the junction left unmatched. The germline gives CDR1 SNHLY, CDR2 FYNNEI. This CDR3 is CASERGQGAGELFF. The CDR3 nucleotides read TGTGCCAGCGAGCGGGGACAGGGCGCCGGGGAGCTGTTTTTT.

The gene calls are TRBV30 and TRBJ2-5; no clear D gene. The CDR3 totals 13 residues. In germline, CDR1 is GTSNPN, CDR2 SVGIG (reference sequence). V lost 5 bases and J lost 4, with 14 bases in between. CDR3 coding DNA: TGTGCCTGGGTAGGTGCAGGCGTAGAGACCCAGTACTTC. It codes for CAWVGAGVETQYF. The complete variable domain, with remaining parts taken from reference TRBV30 and TRBJ2-5, reads SQTIHQWPATLVQPVGSPLSLECTVEGTSNPNLYWYRQAAGRGLQLLFYSVGIGQISSEVPQNLSASRPQDRQFILSSKKLLLSDSGFYLCAWVGAGVETQYFGPGTRLLVL.

The genes are TRBV5-1 and TRBJ1-1, with 8 bases lining up with TRBD1. This CDR3 has 17 residues. CDR1 and CDR2 (germline): SGHRS, YFSETQ. V lost 1 base, J lost 4 bases, and 12 bases stayed unmatched. The CDR3 spells CASSLYPGGAGGTEAFF. The CDR3 nucleotides are TGCGCCAGCAGCTTGTACCCAGGGGGCGCCGGGGGCACTGAAGCTTTCTTT.

This clone was observed once. The CDR3 spells CASSGYRNTGELFF. The CDR3, as DNA: TGCGCCAGCAGTGGATACAGGAACACCGGGGAGCTGTTTTTT. The V gene is TRBV10-2, the J gene TRBJ2-2; D not certain. The CDR3 consists of 14 residues. Trimming stripped 4 bases from V and 1 base from J, with 7 bases between. CDR1 and CDR2 from the germline V gene are WSHSY and SAAADI.

V usage is TRBV6-1 and J usage is TRBJ1-5, with TRBD1 matching over 9 bases. The CDR3 is 15 amino acids. The V gene's germline CDR1 is MNHNS and CDR2 SASEGT. The ends lost 4 bases at V and 6 bases at J; junction bases unmatched: 7. The CDR3 protein is CASSGSLTGGQPQHF. CDR3 nucleotides: TGTGCCAGCAGTGGATCTTTGACAGGGGGTCAGCCCCAGCATTTT.

On this clone: Within the sample, other DNA sequences also encode this same CDR3. The chain couples TRBV29-1 to TRBJ2-2; 10 bases match TRBD2. The CDR3 sequence is 15 residues long. Per germline, CDR1 SQVTM and CDR2 ANQGSEA. After removal of 5 bases from V and 5 bases from J, the junction contained 8 bases not matched to a gene. Here the CDR3 reads CSVRIAGGGTGELFF. The CDR3 DNA is TGCAGCGTTCGAATAGCGGGGGGCGGGACCGGGGAGCTGTTTTTT.

This clone has more than one count but fewer than ten. The rearrangement joins TRBV19 to TRBJ1-5; no reliable D call. CDR1 LNHDA and CDR2 SQIVND come from the germline V gene (reference sequence). V dropped 4 bases and J dropped 9 bases, with 13 bases sitting between them. This CDR3 is built from 13 residues. The CDR3 protein is CASSTAAQVPQHF. Written as DNA, the CDR3 is TGTGCCAGTAGTACGGCGGCTCAGGTGCCCCAGCATTTT.